This T cell receptor (beta chain) was recovered during a study of cytomegalovirus exposure and HLA in healthy donors. For the study at large: Inside one of the first data releases sat around 86 million unique TCRs taken from HLA-typed donors.

In regard to this clone: Its target is unknown.

The CDR3 has 16 residues. Germline CDR1 LGHNA, CDR2 YNFKEQ. V was pared by 2 bases and J by 7 bases, with 17 bases between. With 60 Vbeta and 13 Jbeta primers, the PCR was carried out. Clones were read by immunoSEQ multiplex PCR, and TCRdb kept only the in-frame ones, dropping some. The sample spans 150,000 to 200,000 clones; the ten largest clones claim about 0.8%. Study-level results: Published work reported that the classifier diagnosed cytomegalovirus status with high specificity and sensitivity. The productive fraction for most TCR beta V segments was about 87% or about 30% in an earlier analysis.

This TCR derives from a woman between 18 and 30 years old in good health and CMV-seropositive. V usage is TRBV4-2 and J usage is TRBJ1-4; D gene ambiguous. Material for sequencing was PBMCs. In DNA, the CDR3 is TGTGCCAGCAGCCAATCACTCGGGGTTGGAGGTGAAAAACTGTTTTTT. It codes for CASSQSLGVGGEKLFF.